Listed here are 21 T cell receptor beta chains from one sample, sequenced in a study of T-cell reconstitution after alpha-beta-depleted transplantation in children. The TCRbeta library incorporated unique molecular identifiers. A single record per CDR3 protein comes from TCRdb applying MiXCR to the PCR reads. The sample includes about 170,000 distinct CDR3 sequences, around 10% seen only once; the top ten take about 12%. The sequencing used PBMCs, collected before TCRalphabeta/CD19-depleted stem cell transplant. The receptors originated from a boy aged 2 to 10 with acute myeloid leukemia, due to receive a stem cell transplant.

This clonotype appeared many times. V gene TRBV20-1 combines with J gene TRBJ2-4; 8 bases agree with TRBD2. The CDR3 is 17 amino acids. Germline V gene sequence: CDR1 DFQATT, CDR2 SNEGSKA (reference sequence). The J segment lost 0 bases and the V segment lost 3 bases, leaving 10 bases of the junction unmatched. CDR3 bases: TGCAGTGCTAGGGCAGATAGCGGGAAGGTAGCCAAAAACATTCAGTACTTC. It translates to CSARADSGKVAKNIQYF.

This clonotype was seen ten or more times. The V call is TRBV2, the J call TRBJ2-1; D is perhaps TRBD1 (6 bases). Trimming left V 6 bases short and J 0 bases short, with 12 bases between. The CDR3 extends over 15 amino acids. Germline CDR1 is SNHLY and CDR2 is FYNNEI. In DNA, the CDR3 is TGTGCCAGCAGCCTCGACAGGAGCTCCTACAATGAGCAGTTCTTC. Its translation is CASSLDRSSYNEQFF.

The table lists this clonotype with a few counts. The chain recombines TRBV20-1 with TRBJ1-1; D might be TRBD1 (5 bases). Deletions cut 3 bases from V and 4 bases from J, with 12 bases between. Germline assignment: CDR1 DFQATT and CDR2 SNEGSKA (reference sequence). The CDR3 has 13 residues. The DNA of the CDR3 is TGCAGTGCTAGGTCCAGGGTAAGCACTGAAGCTTTCTTT. Amino acid sequence: CSARSRVSTEAFF.

This clonotype was counted many times. The DNA for the CDR3 is TGCGCCAGCAGCATCAACGGACTAGGGGATGAGCAGTTCTTC. This sequence encodes CASSINGLGDEQFF. This chain connects TRBV5-1 to TRBJ2-1; 7 bases agree with TRBD2. The CDR3 extends over 14 amino acids. Trimming cost V 4 bases and J 8 bases; bases outside gene matches: 9. Germline V CDR1 and CDR2: SGHRS, YFSETQ.

This clonotype appeared many times. The CDR3 DNA reads as TGTGCCATCCGCCGGGGTGGAGGGGGAAACACCATATATTTT. Its translation: CAIRRGGGGNTIYF. The chain uses TRBV10-3 and TRBJ1-3; D is uncertain. The germline V gene encodes CDR1 ENHRY and CDR2 SYGVKD. V was shortened by 8 bases and J by 4 bases, with 15 bases between the two germline ends. The CDR3 is 14 amino acids.

This clonotype was counted at least ten times. The V and J genes are TRBV5-1 and TRBJ2-3; D is uncertain. V was clipped by 0 bases and J by 0 bases, with 5 bases between them. CDR3 size: 14 residues. CDR1 and CDR2 (germline): SGHRS, YFSETQ. The CDR3 DNA reads as TGCGCCAGCAGCTTGGAGCTTAGCACAGATACGCAGTATTTT. Its translation is CASSLELSTDTQYF.

This clonotype has a count of ten or more. The chain joins TRBV15 to TRBJ2-3; possible D gene TRBD1, 5 bases. The CDR3 is made up of 17 amino acids. Germline V gene data show CDR1 as LNHNV and CDR2 as YYDKDF (reference sequence). V was shortened by 1 base and J by 1 base, with 15 bases between the two germline ends. CDR3 sequence: CATSRASTMTGTDTQYF. In nucleotides, the CDR3 is TGTGCCACCAGCAGAGCGTCCACTATGACAGGCACAGATACGCAGTATTTT.

This clonotype was seen a handful of times. The chain couples TRBV20-1 to TRBJ2-1, with 8 bases that match TRBD2. V gave up 3 bases and J gave up 7 bases; unmatched junction bases: 8. This CDR3 has 14 residues. CDR1 DFQATT and CDR2 SNEGSKA come from the germline V gene (reference sequence). CDR3 in DNA: TGCAGTGCTAGCGGGGGGGCCACTTTTAATGAGCAGTTCTTC. It encodes CSASGGATFNEQFF.

This clonotype was detected ten times or more. This chain links TRBV10-3 with TRBJ2-1, with D perhaps TRBD2 (6 bases). The CDR3 contains 16 residues. Germline assignment: CDR1 ENHRY and CDR2 SYGVKD. Trimming cost V 4 bases and J 7 bases, with 20 bases left between them. The CDR3 DNA reads TGTGCCATCAGTGGGGTCGCGGAGGGATATACAAATGAGCAGTTCTTC. Its translation is CAISGVAEGYTNEQFF.

The chain couples TRBV4-2 to TRBJ2-5, with a weak D call TRBD2 (5 bases). The CDR3 runs 16 residues. The germline gives CDR1 LGHNA, CDR2 YNFKEQ. V gave up 9 bases and J gave up 0 bases, with 20 bases separating them. The CDR3 bases are TGTGCCAGGGGCCCCGGACTCCCGAGCTACCAAGAGACCCAGTACTTC. Amino acid sequence: CARGPGLPSYQETQYF.

In its sample, this clonotype was seen many times. This chain connects TRBV28 to TRBJ1-2; D is unresolved. Per germline, CDR1 MDHEN and CDR2 SYDVKM. This CDR3 region has 15 residues. V lost 4 bases and J lost 4, with 16 bases in between. The CDR3 sequence: CASSSQSSGGYGYTF. The CDR3 bases are TGTGCCAGCAGTTCCCAGAGTTCTGGAGGCTATGGCTACACCTTC.

This clonotype was counted many times. The junction and the germline gene differ at one end; a read error may be behind it. V is TRBV20-1 and J is TRBJ2-3; 7 bases fit TRBD1. Germline CDR1 reads DFQATT; CDR2 reads SNEGSKA (reference sequence). CDR3 length: 16 residues. The CDR3 DNA sequence: TGCAGTGCTGGAGAAATTTGGACAGGCATTTCAGATACGCAGTATTTT. Protein: CSAGEIWTGISDTQYF.

This chain joins TRBV7-6 and TRBJ2-1; 8 nucleotides match TRBD2. This CDR3 spans 15 amino acids. CDR1 and CDR2 from the germline V gene are SGHVS and FNYEAQ. V was pared by 5 bases and J by 4 bases, with 7 bases of the junction left unmatched. CDR3 nucleotides: TGTGCCAGCAGCCTCGATGTAGCGGGATACAATGAGCAGTTCTTC. This translates into CASSLDVAGYNEQFF.

This clonotype was counted ten times or more. The rearrangement links TRBV29-1 to TRBJ2-3; D remains ambiguous. The germline V and J ends were trimmed by 5 bases and 2 bases, with 5 bases remaining between them. CDR3 length equals 11 residues. CDR1 and CDR2 from the germline V gene are SQVTM and ANQGSEA. DNA for the CDR3: TGCAGCGTTCGCCACACAGATACGCAGTATTTT. This sequence encodes CSVRHTDTQYF.

Of note for this clonotype: A read error may be the cause here, since a much bigger clone is one base away. It is likely a read error, because the conserved phenylalanine at the end of the CDR3 is missing. The rearrangement uses TRBV11-2 and TRBJ2-1, with 8 bases that match TRBD1. Germline loops: CDR1 SGHAT, CDR2 FQNNGV. The CDR3 is 20 residues long. The ends lost 3 bases at V and 9 bases at J; junction bases unmatched: 25. CDR3 DNA: TGTGCCAGCAGCTTGAGGTTGGGGCCTAACCGGGACAGGCGGAATTCTGAGCAGTTCTTG. Amino acid sequence: CASSLRLGPNRDRRNSEQFL.

This clonotype occurred many times. The chain uses TRBV10-3 and TRBJ2-1; 12 positions match TRBD2. Germline lookup yields CDR1 ENHRY and CDR2 SYGVKD. This CDR3 has 19 amino acids. The trim removed 5 bases at V and 0 bases at J, leaving 11 bases unmatched. CDR3 protein: CAISSLAGGSLGSYNEQFF. For the CDR3, the DNA is TGTGCCATCAGTTCACTAGCGGGGGGATCCCTCGGCTCCTACAATGAGCAGTTCTTC.

Regarding this clonotype: Relative to the germline gene, one junction end is altered; a read error may explain this. The V gene is TRBV7-7, the J gene TRBJ1-5, with a weak D call TRBD1 (6 bases). Germline CDR1 and CDR2: SSHAT and FNYEAQ (reference sequence). The CDR3 runs 16 residues. The CDR3 is CASSSSAEGGIQPQHF. The CDR3 nucleotides read TGTGCTAGCAGCTCTTCCGCGGAGGGGGGCATTCAGCCCCAGCATTTT.

At least ten counts were recorded for this clonotype. The chain recombines TRBV7-8 with TRBJ2-7; D unclear. This CDR3 spans 16 amino acids. Germline V gives CDR1 SGHVS, CDR2 FQNEAQ. The ends were cut back, 4 bases at V and 0 bases at J, with 16 bases in the middle. CDR3 residues: CASSSGPGRSSYEQYF. CDR3 nucleotides: TGTGCCAGCAGCTCCGGCCCCGGACGGAGCTCCTACGAGCAGTACTTC.

In this sample, this clonotype turned up many times. The rearrangement uses TRBV3-1 and TRBJ1-6; the match to TRBD1 covers 7 bases. This CDR3 comprises 14 residues. Per germline, CDR1 LGHDT and CDR2 YNNKEL (reference sequence). V was clipped by 1 base and J by 7 bases; unmatched bases: 1. The CDR3 sequence: CASSQGQGNSPLHF. In DNA, the CDR3 is TGTGCCAGCAGCCAAGGACAGGGAAATTCACCCCTCCACTTT.

This clonotype was recorded at least ten times. V and J are TRBV7-6 and TRBJ1-6; D not certain. The CDR3 has 15 residues. V shed 0 bases and J shed 6 bases, with 9 bases lying between them. Germline assignment: CDR1 SGHVS and CDR2 FNYEAQ. The CDR3 spells CASSLAETFNSPLHF. CDR3 nucleotide sequence: TGTGCCAGCAGCTTAGCCGAGACATTTAATTCACCCCTCCACTTT.

This clonotype was counted ten times or more. This sequence joins TRBV12-3 or TRBV12-4 and TRBJ2-4; D not certain. The ends were cut back, 2 bases at V and 10 bases at J, with 12 bases in the middle. The CDR3 has 13 amino acids. The chain's CDR3 is CASSLRPRHIQYF. Written as DNA, the CDR3 is TGTGCCAGCAGTTTAAGACCGCGGCATATTCAGTACTTC.